Sequencing of this T cell receptor (beta chain) was carried out in a study of spatial heterogeneity in lung cancer. Study at large: Raw-read counts averaged over ten per unique TCR and UMI combination.

Time point meaning: sample taken at primary tumor resection. Overall study results and limits: Higher tumor mutation counts went along with higher counts of expanded intratumoral alpha and beta TCRs.

This clonotype has ten or more counts. Its antigen is still unknown. TCRdb re-called the 5' RACE reads through MiXCR, storing one row per CDR3 protein. The sample consists of about 1,200 distinct CDR3 sequences, about a sixth of them appearing once. The receptor comes from a male donor with early-stage non-small cell lung cancer. The source material was lung tumor tissue, sampled at surgery.

CDR3 loop: CSAGTSGSYNEQFF. The DNA of the CDR3 is TGCAGTGCCGGGACTAGCGGTTCCTACAATGAGCAGTTCTTC. The chain couples TRBV20-1 to TRBJ2-1; 11 nucleotides match TRBD2. Germline V gives CDR1 DFQATT, CDR2 SNEGSKA (reference sequence). The CDR3 consists of 14 residues. Trimming took 6 bases from V and 1 from J; bases not matched to a gene: 2.